These T cell receptor beta chains were read from a single sample in a study of blood T cell repertoires in COVID-19. Repertoires were generated with immunoSEQ multiplex PCR, while TCRdb's copy carries only in-frame clones and drops some. The data show some 110,000 clones, 87% seen once. Sequenced sample: peripheral blood. Source of these receptors: a man aged 45-65 years with acute or convalescent COVID-19. Each CDR3 is given with its conserved first and last residue. D genes are given only for firm matches. Only part of the rows carry a size: once, few, many, or a class if the clone is expanded.

size: .
V: TRBV18
J: TRBJ2-5
D: TRBD1
CDR3: CASSAVRDSRGTQYF
DNA: TGTGCCAGCTCGGCCGTCCGGGACAGTCGCGGGACCCAGTACTTC

size: .
V: TRBV5-4
J: TRBJ2-3
D: TRBD2
CDR3: CASSFRAGGIDTQYF
DNA: TGTGCCAGCAGCTTCCGGGCGGGAGGGATAGATACGCAGTATTTT

size: .
V: TRBV9
J: TRBJ2-1
D: .
CDR3: CASSPAEGAYNEQFF
DNA: TGTGCCAGCAGCCCGGCTGAAGGGGCCTACAATGAGCAGTTCTTC

size: .
V: TRBV6-5
J: TRBJ2-7
D: TRBD1
CDR3: CASRWDRDYEQYF
DNA: TGTGCCAGCAGGTGGGACAGGGACTACGAGCAGTACTTC

size: .
V: TRBV18
J: TRBJ2-3
D: TRBD1
CDR3: CASSRTGQGYADTQYF
DNA: TGTGCCAGCTCACGAACGGGACAGGGGTATGCAGATACGCAGTATTTT

size: once
V: TRBV11-2
J: TRBJ2-5
D: .
CDR3: CASSLAYQETQYF
DNA: TGTGCCAGCAGCTTAGCATACCAAGAGACCCAGTACTTC

size: once
V: TRBV19
J: TRBJ2-1
D: TRBD2
CDR3: CASSIGSGRDNEQFF
DNA: TGTGCCAGTAGTATAGGTAGCGGGAGGGATAATGAGCAGTTCTTC

size: .
V: TRBV5-1
J: TRBJ2-2
D: .
CDR3: CASSPQGAGTGELFF
DNA: TGCGCCAGCTCCCCCCAAGGCGCGGGCACCGGGGAGCTGTTTTTT

size: .
V: TRBV5-1
J: TRBJ2-1
D: .
CDR3: CASSFQGLGNEQFF
DNA: TGCGCCAGCAGCTTCCAGGGCCTTGGGAATGAGCAGTTCTTC

size: .
V: TRBV27
J: TRBJ1-1
D: TRBD1
CDR3: CASSLDGPGQGAAEAFF
DNA: TGTGCCAGCAGTTTAGACGGCCCGGGACAGGGGGCCGCTGAAGCTTTCTTT

size: .
V: TRBV9
J: TRBJ2-1
D: .
CDR3: CASSSIPGSGDEQFF
DNA: TGTGCCAGCAGCTCCATTCCCGGGAGCGGCGATGAGCAGTTCTTC

size: .
V: TRBV5-1
J: TRBJ2-1
D: TRBD1
CDR3: CASSWRRTGGEQFF
DNA: TGCGCCAGCAGCTGGAGGAGGACAGGTGGTGAGCAGTTCTTC

size: .
V: TRBV5-4
J: TRBJ2-5
D: TRBD1
CDR3: CASGGTGVETQYF
DNA: TGTGCCAGCGGGGGGACAGGGGTGGAGACCCAGTACTTC

size: .
V: TRBV4-1
J: TRBJ2-5
D: TRBD2
CDR3: CASSPIGLAGGETQYF
DNA: TGCGCCAGCAGCCCCATTGGACTAGCGGGAGGCGAGACCCAGTACTTC

size: .
V: TRBV27
J: TRBJ2-7
D: .
CDR3: CATAPERTFSYEQYF
DNA: TGTGCCACAGCCCCGGAGCGGACCTTCTCCTACGAGCAGTACTTC

size: .
V: TRBV5-1
J: TRBJ2-2
D: TRBD2
CDR3: CASTRLAGSNTGELFF
DNA: TGCGCCAGCACCCGACTAGCGGGATCGAACACCGGGGAGCTGTTTTTT

size: .
V: TRBV30
J: TRBJ1-1
D: .
CDR3: CAFSWGHYTEAFF
DNA: TGTGCCTTCAGTTGGGGACATTACACTGAAGCTTTCTTT

size: .
V: TRBV6-2/TRBV6-3
J: TRBJ1-1
D: TRBD1
CDR3: CASSPPGQGAAFF
DNA: TGTGCCAGCAGCCCCCCCGGACAGGGTGCGGCTTTCTTT

size: few
V: TRBV30
J: TRBJ2-1
D: .
CDR3: CAWRVAYNEQFF
DNA: TGTGCCTGGAGGGTCGCGTACAATGAGCAGTTCTTC

size: .
V: TRBV5-1
J: TRBJ2-3
D: .
CDR3: CASSLDGLGGDTQYF
DNA: TGCGCCAGCAGCTTGGACGGGCTGGGGGGTGATACGCAGTATTTT

size: .
V: TRBV30
J: TRBJ2-2
D: .
CDR3: CAWSGGQSNTGELFF
DNA: TGTGCCTGGAGTGGTGGGCAGAGTAACACCGGGGAGCTGTTTTTT

size: .
V: TRBV7-9
J: TRBJ2-5
D: .
CDR3: CASSLLTAAIGQYF
DNA: TGTGCCAGCAGCTTATTGACGGCGGCAATAGGCCAGTACTTC

size: .
V: TRBV2
J: TRBJ2-1
D: TRBD1
CDR3: CASAGQGANEQFF
DNA: TGTGCCAGCGCGGGACAGGGGGCGAATGAGCAGTTCTTC

size: .
V: TRBV7-9
J: TRBJ1-3
D: .
CDR3: CASSYRPLTGGPNPSTIYF
DNA: TGTGCCAGCAGCTACAGGCCCCTCACAGGTGGCCCCAACCCGAGCACCATATATTTT

size: .
V: TRBV5-6
J: TRBJ2-2
D: .
CDR3: CASSLGLALTGELFF
DNA: TGTGCCAGCAGCTTAGGGCTAGCGCTCACCGGGGAGCTGTTTTTT

size: many
V: TRBV9
J: TRBJ1-2
D: .
CDR3: CASSTAGASYGYTF
DNA: TGTGCCAGCAGCACAGCGGGGGCGAGCTATGGCTACACCTTC

size: .
V: TRBV19
J: TRBJ2-1
D: TRBD2
CDR3: CASSTPGTNNEQFF
DNA: TGTGCCAGTAGTACGCCCGGGACTAACAATGAGCAGTTCTTC

size: once
V: TRBV15
J: TRBJ2-7
D: .
CDR3: CATSRGRDEQYF
DNA: TGTGCCACCAGCAGGGGGCGTGACGAGCAGTACTTC

size: .
V: TRBV6-6
J: TRBJ1-1
D: .
CDR3: CASSYGTVEAFF
DNA: TGTGCCAGCAGTTACGGGACTGTTGAAGCTTTCTTT

size: .
V: TRBV6-6
J: TRBJ1-4
D: .
CDR3: CASRVREGEKLFF
DNA: TGTGCCAGCCGGGTCCGGGAAGGAGAAAAACTGTTTTTT

size: .
V: TRBV7-9
J: TRBJ1-2
D: .
CDR3: CASSFPRGAGYTF
DNA: TGTGCCAGCAGCTTCCCACGGGGTGCGGGCTACACCTTC

size: once
V: TRBV11-2
J: TRBJ2-7
D: TRBD2
CDR3: CASRPPGLAYKDYEQYF
DNA: TGTGCCAGCAGGCCTCCGGGACTAGCATACAAGGACTACGAGCAGTACTTC

size: .
V: TRBV2
J: TRBJ2-3
D: .
CDR3: CASSVPSTQYF
DNA: TGTGCCAGCAGTGTTCCGAGTACGCAGTATTTT

size: .
V: TRBV6-5
J: TRBJ2-5
D: .
CDR3: CASSYVEDETQYF
DNA: TGTGCCAGCAGTTACGTGGAGGATGAGACCCAGTACTTC

size: few
V: TRBV25-1
J: TRBJ1-5
D: .
CDR3: CASSEYSRNQPQHF
DNA: TGTGCCAGCAGTGAATATAGCCGGAATCAGCCCCAGCATTTT

size: .
V: TRBV7-2
J: TRBJ2-1
D: TRBD1
CDR3: CASSSDRGTYNEQFF
DNA: TGTGCCAGCAGCTCAGACAGGGGAACCTACAATGAGCAGTTCTTC

size: .
V: TRBV5-5
J: TRBJ2-3
D: .
CDR3: CASSRTALGADTQYF
DNA: TGTGCCAGCAGCCGGACAGCTCTGGGCGCAGATACGCAGTATTTT

size: .
V: TRBV11-3
J: TRBJ2-1
D: TRBD1
CDR3: CASSRVPGQVINEQFF
DNA: TGTGCCAGCAGCCGCGTTCCGGGACAGGTAATTAATGAGCAGTTCTTC

size: .
V: TRBV12-3/TRBV12-4
J: TRBJ2-1
D: .
CDR3: CASSLINNEQFF
DNA: TGTGCCAGCAGTTTAATAAACAATGAGCAGTTCTTC

size: .
V: TRBV28
J: TRBJ2-4
D: TRBD1
CDR3: CASRMTGSLAKNIQYF
DNA: TGTGCCAGCAGAATGACAGGGTCACTAGCCAAAAACATTCAGTACTTC

size: .
V: TRBV3-1/TRBV3-2
J: TRBJ1-2
D: .
CDR3: CASSRLGGQSYTF
DNA: TGTGCCAGCAGTCGCCTGGGGGGGCAGAGCTACACCTTC

size: .
V: TRBV27
J: TRBJ1-1
D: .
CDR3: CASRPLGGLTEAFF
DNA: TGTGCCAGCCGACCGCTGGGGGGGCTGACTGAAGCTTTCTTT

size: .
V: TRBV7-2
J: TRBJ1-3
D: TRBD1
CDR3: CASSKLGQGRSGNTIYF
DNA: TGTGCCAGCAGCAAATTGGGACAGGGGAGATCTGGAAACACCATATATTTT

size: .
V: TRBV27
J: TRBJ2-7
D: TRBD1
CDR3: CASSHYRGYEQYF
DNA: TGTGCCAGCAGTCACTACAGGGGATACGAGCAGTACTTC

size: .
V: TRBV28
J: TRBJ2-3
D: TRBD2
CDR3: CASSPSGRRVTDTQYF
DNA: TGTGCCAGCAGTCCTAGCGGGAGGCGGGTCACAGATACGCAGTATTTT

size: .
V: TRBV18
J: TRBJ1-6
D: .
CDR3: CASSPDSNSPLHF
DNA: TGTGCCAGCTCACCCGACAGTAATTCACCCCTCCACTTT

size: .
V: TRBV7-9
J: TRBJ1-1
D: TRBD1
CDR3: CASSYGDRVRAFF
DNA: TGTGCCAGCAGCTACGGGGACAGGGTACGAGCTTTCTTT

size: .
V: TRBV11-2
J: TRBJ1-3
D: .
CDR3: CASSRTGGNTIYF
DNA: TGTGCCAGCAGCCGGACTGGTGGAAACACCATATATTTT

size: .
V: TRBV12-5
J: TRBJ2-5
D: TRBD2
CDR3: CASGGGIAGYQETQYF
DNA: TGTGCTAGTGGTGGGGGGATAGCGGGGTACCAAGAGACCCAGTACTTC

size: .
V: TRBV7-8
J: TRBJ1-5
D: TRBD1
CDR3: CASRQGDRGLDQPQHF
DNA: TGTGCCAGCAGGCAAGGGGACAGGGGCCTCGATCAGCCCCAGCATTTT

size: .
V: TRBV10-3
J: TRBJ2-2
D: TRBD2
CDR3: CAISRVTSGNTGELFF
DNA: TGTGCCATCAGCCGGGTGACTAGCGGAAACACCGGGGAGCTGTTTTTT

size: .
V: TRBV7-8
J: TRBJ1-5
D: .
CDR3: CASSLSPGQPQHF
DNA: TGTGCCAGCAGCTTAAGTCCCGGGCAGCCCCAGCATTTT

size: .
V: TRBV27
J: TRBJ2-2
D: .
CDR3: CASREGAPNTGELFF
DNA: TGTGCCAGCAGGGAGGGAGCGCCGAACACCGGGGAGCTGTTTTTT

size: .
V: TRBV4-2
J: TRBJ2-3
D: TRBD1
CDR3: CASSPRYRGSTDTQYF
DNA: TGTGCCAGCAGTCCAAGATACAGGGGAAGCACAGATACGCAGTATTTT

size: once
V: TRBV9
J: TRBJ2-6
D: TRBD2
CDR3: CASSTAGGSGANVLTF
DNA: TGTGCCAGCAGTACTGCGGGGGGGTCTGGGGCCAACGTCCTGACTTTC

size: .
V: TRBV19
J: TRBJ2-1
D: .
CDR3: CASSIRSAQFF
DNA: TGTGCCAGTAGTATCCGGAGCGCGCAGTTCTTC

size: .
V: TRBV5-1
J: TRBJ2-7
D: .
CDR3: CASSGLDGHEQYF
DNA: TGCGCCAGCAGCGGACTGGACGGGCACGAGCAGTACTTC